These T cell receptor beta chains were read from a single sample in a study of blood T cell repertoires in COVID-19. Some clones are missing from TCRdb's copy, which holds only in-frame ones; the method was immunoSEQ multiplex PCR. The repertoire holds more than 80,000 clones, with around 88% as singletons. Sequencing used peripheral blood. These receptors all stem from a man over 45 with active COVID-19. Both conserved end residues are part of each CDR3. D genes are given only for firm matches. The listing skips clone size in some rows; elsewhere it reads once, few, many or a size class.

D gene	V gene	clone size	J gene	CDR3 DNA	CDR3 protein
-	TRBV4-1	-	TRBJ1-2	TGCGCCAGCAGCCAAGCCCCGCAGGGGCTGTATGGCTACACCTTC	CASSQAPQGLYGYTF
-	TRBV4-2	-	TRBJ2-7	TGTGCCAGCAGCCGCGTACAGAGCTACGAGCAGTACTTC	CASSRVQSYEQYF
-	TRBV11-2	-	TRBJ2-5	TGTGCCAGCAGCTTAGTCGTAGAGACCCAGTACTTC	CASSLVVETQYF
-	TRBV9	-	TRBJ2-2	TGTGCCAGCAGCGTAGGCCTAGGAAACACCGGGGAGCTGTTTTTT	CASSVGLGNTGELFF
-	TRBV4-3	-	TRBJ1-1	TGCGCCAGCAGCCAAGTTTTGGAGAGTATGAACACTGAAGCTTTCTTT	CASSQVLESMNTEAFF
TRBD2	TRBV5-1	few	TRBJ2-3	TGCGCCAGCACGACTAGGGAGCGGGGTCCAGGTGATACGCAGTATTTT	CASTTRERGPGDTQYF
-	TRBV18	-	TRBJ2-7	TGTGCCAGCTCACCTCCACAGGGCTACGAGCAGTACTTC	CASSPPQGYEQYF
-	TRBV28	few	TRBJ2-4	TGTGCCAGCAGCCTACAGGGAATAGACATTCAGTACTTC	CASSLQGIDIQYF
-	TRBV6-5	few	TRBJ1-1	TGTGCCAGCAGTTACTCCCGGAACACTGAAGCTTTCTTT	CASSYSRNTEAFF
TRBD1	TRBV10-3	-	TRBJ2-3	TGTGCCATCAGGCCGGGACAGGGGGTTTCTAGCACAGATACGCAGTATTTT	CAIRPGQGVSSTDTQYF
TRBD2	TRBV5-6	-	TRBJ2-3	TGTGCCAGCAGCTTGGAAGTGGGGGGGAGCACAGATACGCAGTATTTT	CASSLEVGGSTDTQYF
TRBD1	TRBV19	-	TRBJ1-2	TGTGCCAGTAGTCCAGGGGGGCCGGGCTATGGCTACACCTTC	CASSPGGPGYGYTF
TRBD2	TRBV15	few	TRBJ2-3	TGTGCCACCAGCAGAGATAGCGGGGGGGACACAGATACGCAGTATTTT	CATSRDSGGDTDTQYF
TRBD2	TRBV27	-	TRBJ2-3	TGTGCCAGCAGTCGGACTAGCGGGAGTTCAGATACGCAGTATTTT	CASSRTSGSSDTQYF
TRBD2	TRBV7-2	-	TRBJ2-3	TGTGCCAGCAGCTTAGATAGCGGGAGGGCCCTCACAGATACGCAGTATTTT	CASSLDSGRALTDTQYF
-	TRBV6-5	-	TRBJ1-1	TGTGCCAGCAGTCGTACGACAGTTTACACTGAAGCTTTCTTT	CASSRTTVYTEAFF
TRBD1	TRBV6-2/TRBV6-3	few	TRBJ2-1	TGTGCCAGCAGTTTAGGGACAGGTTTATACAATGAGCAGTTCTTC	CASSLGTGLYNEQFF
TRBD1	TRBV2	-	TRBJ1-1	TGTGCCAGCAGCCCCGGGACAGGGAACACTGAAGCTTTCTTT	CASSPGTGNTEAFF
-	TRBV7-8	-	TRBJ2-5	TGTGCCAGCAGCTTAGTGAGTGGGAGTCGGGGCCAAGAGACCCAGTACTTC	CASSLVSGSRGQETQYF
TRBD1	TRBV7-8	-	TRBJ1-2	TGTGCCAGCAGCTGGTCCGGGACAGGGGGCGTAGATGGCTACACCTTC	CASSWSGTGGVDGYTF
-	TRBV7-9	-	TRBJ2-3	TGTGCCAGCAGCCCCTTCCCAGATACGCAGTATTTT	CASSPFPDTQYF
TRBD1	TRBV19	few	TRBJ1-5	TGTGCCAGCGAAATGATGGGCAGGGGGCGCAATCAGCCCCAGCATTTT	CASEMMGRGRNQPQHF
TRBD2	TRBV6-4	-	TRBJ2-1	TGTGCCAGCAAAACCGGACTAGCGGGAGGGGGGGGTCACAATGAGCAGTTCTTC	CASKTGLAGGGGHNEQFF
TRBD2	TRBV5-1	-	TRBJ2-1	TGCGCCAGCAGCCTACGTCTGGGCGAGCTAGCGGGAGTTTACAATGAGCAGTTCTTC	CASSLRLGELAGVYNEQFF
-	TRBV7-3	-	TRBJ1-1	TGTGCCAGCAGCTTAACCCCAGGGTCTGCTTTCTTT	CASSLTPGSAFF
TRBD2	TRBV14	-	TRBJ2-1	TGTGCCAGCAGCGTACTAGCGGGGGGGCTACCGGGTGAGCAGTTCTTC	CASSVLAGGLPGEQFF
TRBD2	TRBV6-1	-	TRBJ2-5	TGTGCCAGCAGTGAAGCCGGGACTAGTATAAAGACCCAGTACTTC	CASSEAGTSIKTQYF
TRBD2	TRBV6-5	-	TRBJ2-7	TGTGCCAGCAGGACTAGCGGGTATACCTACGAGCAGTACTTC	CASRTSGYTYEQYF
TRBD2	TRBV2	-	TRBJ2-7	TGTGCCAGCAGGCCTAGCGGAGCCTACGAGCAGTACTTC	CASRPSGAYEQYF
TRBD1	TRBV28	-	TRBJ1-2	TGTGCCAGCAGTGGTGCTGGGACAGGTAAAGCTAACTATGGCTACACCTTC	CASSGAGTGKANYGYTF
-	TRBV9	-	TRBJ1-5	TGTGCCAGCAGCGTAAACGTGGGGGGGAATCAGCCCCAGCATTTT	CASSVNVGGNQPQHF
TRBD1	TRBV14	-	TRBJ2-2	TGTGCCAGCAGTCTATCTCCGGGACAGGGGACGACCGGGGAGCTGTTTTTT	CASSLSPGQGTTGELFF
TRBD2	TRBV27	-	TRBJ2-3	TGTGCCAGCAGTTTATCGGATAGCGGGGGGTCAGATACGCAGTATTTT	CASSLSDSGGSDTQYF
TRBD1	TRBV5-1	-	TRBJ1-1	TGCGCCAGCAGGCCGACAGGGGCGGGTGAAGCTTTCTTT	CASRPTGAGEAFF
-	TRBV3-1/TRBV3-2	few	TRBJ2-7	TGTGCCAGCAGCCCAAGGGCCCCGAGGGGGGGTGAGCAGTACTTC	CASSPRAPRGGEQYF
TRBD1	TRBV7-9	-	TRBJ2-5	TGTGCCAGCAGCCAGTGGGACAGCCAAGAGACCCAGTACTTC	CASSQWDSQETQYF
TRBD2	TRBV5-6	-	TRBJ2-3	TGTGCCAGCAGCTCGCTAGCGGGGGCGCTCACAGATACGCAGTATTTT	CASSSLAGALTDTQYF
TRBD1	TRBV4-3	-	TRBJ1-4	TGCGCCAGCAGCCAACCGTGGACAGGGGGGGGTGAAAAACTGTTTTTT	CASSQPWTGGGEKLFF